Detailed here is one T cell receptor (beta chain). There were likely unrecorded immune exposures, though donors were nominally healthy when sampled. The PCR had 60 Vbeta and 13 Jbeta primers. TCRdb's copy holds only in-frame clones and misses some; the assay was immunoSEQ multiplex PCR. The table lists around 37,000 clones, 65% to 85% of them singletons. Germline CDR1 reads SGHTA; CDR2 reads FQGNSA. The CDR3 covers 16 residues. V lost 4 bases and J lost 4; bases outside the gene matches: 10. These data belong to a study of cytomegalovirus exposure and HLA in healthy donors. Whole-study context: Inside one of the first data releases sat some 93 million unique TCRs taken from HLA-typed donors.

Sequencing was performed on PBMCs. The V and J genes are TRBV7-2 and TRBJ2-7; 10 bases align to TRBD2. This clonotype was sampled from a man in his fifties or sixties in good health and CMV-seronegative. The CDR3 here is CASSSASGSIGYEQYF. The CDR3 DNA is TGTGCCAGCAGCTCGGCTAGCGGGAGTATCGGGTACGAGCAGTACTTC. Combining the CDR3 with reference TRBV7-2 and TRBJ2-7 gives the whole variable domain GAGVSQSPSNKVTEKGKDVELRCDPISGHTALYWYRQSLGQGLEFLIYFQGNSAPDKSGLPSDRFSAERTGGSVSTLTIQRTQQEDSAVYLCASSSASGSIGYEQYFGPGTRLTVT.